This T cell receptor beta chain emerged from a study of shared clonotypes between healthy human individuals. On the study more broadly: Three CD4 naive, three CD4 memory, two CD8 naive and one CD8 memory plate were used per donor.

Study processing details: ImmunoSEQ output lacked quality scores and full-length reads, limiting matched filtering. Libraries were prepared by immunoSEQ multiplex PCR; TCRdb keeps only in-frame clonotypes and omits some of them. For V, J and clone size, that table is used; D and trimming come from the DNA. The sample contains a few hundred thousand clones, roughly 70% of which appear only once. CDR3 size: 13 residues. V gave up 0 bases and J gave up 9 bases, with 9 bases separating them. Germline V lookup: CDR1 SQVTM, CDR2 ANQGSEA. General observations from the study: Some clonotypes were shared by all four sorted-subset donors, while others were not shared. The non-shared ones had lower generation probabilities than the shared ones.

Investigators divided CD4+ cells into CD45RA+ naive and CD45RA-negative memory subsets. This clone was seen a handful of times. Its antigen is unknown. V is TRBV29-1 and J is TRBJ1-6; D perhaps matches TRBD1 (5 bases). What was sequenced was memory CD4+ T cells sorted from blood. Subset noted: CD45RA-negative fraction. This clonotype was obtained from a man aged 25 to 45 in good health. The CDR3 DNA sequence: TGCAGCGTTGAAGAACAGAGGGGTTCACCCCTCCACTTT. It codes for CSVEEQRGSPLHF.